The 21 T cell receptor beta chains reported below all come from one sample, sequenced in a study of blood T cell repertoires in COVID-19. Repertoires were generated with immunoSEQ multiplex PCR, while TCRdb's copy carries only in-frame clones and drops some. The sample holds about 210,000 clones, about 86% seen once. The sample comprised PBMCs or T cells enriched from blood (not recorded which). These receptors came from a woman aged 45-59 years with acute COVID-19.

The chain has TRBV19 and TRBJ2-1; TRBD2 agrees at 8 bases. The junction had 9 bases not matched to a gene; V was cut back by 3 bases and J by 2 bases. The germline V gene has CDR1 LNHDA and CDR2 SQIVND (reference sequence). The CDR3 consists of 17 residues. The CDR3 nucleotides read TGTGCCAGTAGTATGGAAAGACTAGCGAAACCCTACAATGAGCAGTTCTTC. The encoded protein is CASSMERLAKPYNEQFF.

V and J are TRBV14 and TRBJ2-7; D ambiguous. The CDR3 runs 11 residues. Per germline, CDR1 SGHDN and CDR2 FVKESK. V lost 2 bases and J lost 6, with 5 bases in between. The chain's CDR3 is CASSQRLEQYF. In DNA form, the CDR3 reads TGTGCCAGCAGCCAACGTCTCGAGCAGTACTTC.

The gene calls are TRBV6-5 and TRBJ2-2; TRBD1 matches at 7 bases. The CDR3 sequence is 15 residues long. Germline V gives CDR1 MNHEY, CDR2 SVGAGI. The V and J ends lost 0 bases and 6 bases, in that order; junction bases with no gene match: 4. The CDR3 DNA reads TGTGCCAGCAGTTACTCGCCAGGGGGTCCCGGGGAGCTGTTTTTT. This gives the protein CASSYSPGGPGELFF.

The rearrangement uses TRBV7-9 and TRBJ2-1; D is possibly TRBD2 (6 bases). This CDR3 is 15 amino acids long. Trimming cost V 4 bases and J 3 bases, with 13 bases left between them. Germline V CDR1 and CDR2: SEHNR, FQNEAQ (reference sequence). CDR3 in DNA: TGTGCCAGCAGCTCCACTAGCTACGTCTACAATGAGCAGTTCTTC. Translating it yields CASSSTSYVYNEQFF.

This clone was observed a handful of times. The chain uses TRBV5-1 and TRBJ1-1; 8 nucleotides align to TRBD1. The CDR3 has 19 amino acids. Germline V gives CDR1 SGHRS, CDR2 YFSETQ. Trimming cost V 5 bases and J 3 bases; bases outside gene matches: 21. CDR3 nucleotides: TGCGCCAGCAGTATTGTTGGCGGAGACGGGCGACAGGGGTACACTGAAGCTTTCTTT. Its protein product is CASSIVGGDGRQGYTEAFF.

V is TRBV7-9 and J is TRBJ1-4, with 8 bases matching TRBD1. Germline V gene data show CDR1 as SEHNR and CDR2 as FQNEAQ (reference sequence). The CDR3 runs to 15 residues. The V and J ends lost 5 bases and 8 bases, in that order; junction bases with no gene match: 10. The CDR3 sequence is CASSQRTGIQEKLFF. DNA for the CDR3: TGTGCCAGCAGCCAAAGGACAGGGATACAAGAAAAACTGTTTTTT.

There are a few counts of this clone. The chain carries TRBV5-6 and TRBJ1-2, with 7 bases lining up with TRBD1. The CDR3 totals 16 residues. Germline trimming cut 4 bases from V and 2 bases from J; bases unmatched to any gene: 11. Germline CDR1 reads SGHDT; CDR2 reads YYEEEE. The CDR3 region is CASSAPTGDLNYGYTF. CDR3 DNA sequence: TGTGCCAGCAGCGCGCCTACAGGGGACCTAAACTATGGCTACACCTTC. Drawing the rest from reference TRBV5-6 and TRBJ1-2, the complete variable domain is DAGVTQSPTHLIKTRGQQVTLRCSPKSGHDTVSWYQQALGQGPQFIFQYYEEEERQRGNFPDRFSGHQFPNYSSELNVNALLLGDSALYLCASSAPTGDLNYGYTFGSGTRLTVV.

The chain couples TRBV5-8 to TRBJ1-5; no clear D. The length of the CDR3 is 15 residues. Germline assignment: CDR1 SGHTS and CDR2 YDEGEE. V was trimmed by 0 bases and J by 2 bases, leaving 9 bases between them. The CDR3 nucleotides are TGTGCCAGCAGCTTGGTAGGAGGACGCAATCAGCCCCAGCATTTT. Translating gives CASSLVGGRNQPQHF.

Comment on this clone: This sample also contains other DNA sequences that code for the same CDR3. V usage is TRBV3-1 (or the pseudogene TRBV3-2) and J usage is TRBJ2-3, with 7 bases fitting TRBD2. Germline V lookup: CDR1 LGHDT, CDR2 YNNKEL (reference sequence). J was trimmed by 0 bases and V by 4 bases; bases with no gene match: 1. CDR3 size: 14 residues. In DNA, the CDR3 is TGTGCCAGCAGCCGCGGGGGTAGCACAGATACGCAGTATTTT. This encodes CASSRGGSTDTQYF.

This clone was detected only a few times. The chain uses TRBV10-3 and TRBJ1-6; maybe TRBD1 (6 bases). CDR1 and CDR2 (germline): ENHRY, SYGVKD. Trimming left V 5 bases short and J 1 base short, with 9 bases between. The CDR3 is 15 amino acids. This CDR3 reads CAISNTGSYNSPLHF. DNA of the CDR3: TGTGCCATCAGTAATACAGGGTCCTATAATTCACCCCTCCACTTT.

This clone was detected a few times. Other nucleotide sequences from this sample produce the same CDR3. This chain joins TRBV19 and TRBJ1-2, with 10 positions matching TRBD1. Germline V gene data show CDR1 as LNHDA and CDR2 as SQIVND (reference sequence). This CDR3 contains 14 residues. V dropped 5 bases and J dropped 2; count of bases not matched to a gene: 2. Here the CDR3 reads CASSPGQGNYGYTF. The CDR3 region has the DNA TGTGCCAGTAGTCCGGGACAGGGGAACTATGGCTACACCTTC.

The rearrangement uses TRBV27 and TRBJ1-2, with D tentatively TRBD1 (6 bases). The V gene's germline CDR1 is MNHEY and CDR2 SMNVEV (reference sequence). Trimming cost V 5 bases and J 5 bases, with 15 bases left between them. The CDR3 is 14 amino acids. CDR3 DNA sequence: TGTGCCAGCAGTCGGACAGCGACTCAGTATGGCTACACCTTC. Its protein product is CASSRTATQYGYTF.

This chain links TRBV5-6 with TRBJ2-2; 8 positions agree with TRBD1. The V and J ends lost 5 bases and 1 base, in that order; junction bases with no gene match: 7. CDR1 and CDR2 from the germline V gene are SGHDT and YYEEEE. The CDR3 loop spans 16 amino acids. The CDR3 region has the DNA TGTGCCAGCAGAGCTGCCGGGACAGGGAACACCGGGGAGCTGTTTTTT. Protein product: CASRAAGTGNTGELFF.

The V call is TRBV4-1, the J call TRBJ2-1; 11 bases are shared with TRBD2. This CDR3 is built from 17 residues. J lost 7 bases, V lost 5 bases, and 13 bases had no gene match. Looked up from germline, CDR1 is MGHRA and CDR2 is YSYEKL. The CDR3 nucleotides are TGCGCCAGCAGCGGTCGGTCTAGCGGGGGGTTGATGAATGAGCAGTTCTTC. Residues: CASSGRSSGGLMNEQFF.

The chain carries TRBV5-1 and TRBJ2-5, with 9 bases aligning to TRBD1. V lost 3 bases to trimming and J lost 5 bases; unmatched junction nucleotides: 8. Germline V lookup: CDR1 SGHRS, CDR2 YFSETQ. The CDR3 extends over 15 amino acids. DNA for the CDR3: TGCGCCAGCAGCTCCCTACAGGGGGCGGTGGAGACCCAGTACTTC. It is translated as CASSSLQGAVETQYF.

The chain employs TRBV4-1 and TRBJ1-6; a possible D gene is TRBD1 (5 bases). This CDR3 comprises 15 residues. Trimming took off 0 bases at V and 9 bases at J, with 12 bases between the two ends. The germline V gene has CDR1 MGHRA and CDR2 YSYEKL. The CDR3 is CASSQDRQGLSPLHF. Here the CDR3 DNA reads TGCGCCAGCAGCCAAGATCGGCAGGGTCTTTCACCCCTCCACTTT.

This chain joins TRBV4-1 and TRBJ2-3; 7 bases fit TRBD1. V trimming: 6 bases; J trimming: 0 bases; junction bases outside the gene matches: 6. CDR1 is MGHRA and CDR2 is YSYEKL in the germline V gene. CDR3 length: 15 residues. The CDR3 DNA is TGCGCCAGCAGGGTAAAGGGGGCCAGCACAGATACGCAGTATTTT. Protein sequence: CASRVKGASTDTQYF.

The rearrangement joins TRBV10-3 to TRBJ1-2; 9 bases are shared with TRBD1. Germline V gives CDR1 ENHRY, CDR2 SYGVKD. This CDR3 comprises 15 residues. Trimming removed 5 bases from V and 4 bases from J; junction bases left unmatched: 8. CDR3 sequence (DNA): TGTGCCATCAGTATAGGGACAGGGAAGTTCTATGGCTACACCTTC. Its translation is CAISIGTGKFYGYTF.

The chain has TRBV9 and TRBJ2-2, with 9 bases fitting TRBD2. V gave up 4 bases and J gave up 6 bases; unmatched junction bases: 7. The CDR3 extends over 15 amino acids. Per the germline V gene, CDR1 is SGDLS and CDR2 is YYNGEE. Here the CDR3 DNA reads TGTGCCAGCAGCCTGGGCGGGAGGGTCGCCGGGGAGCTGTTTTTT. Encoded protein: CASSLGGRVAGELFF.

On this clone: Other DNA sequences in this specimen translate into the identical CDR3. This chain links TRBV6-2 or TRBV6-3 with TRBJ1-1; no definite D call. V gave up 5 bases and J gave up 1 base, with 8 bases separating them. The germline V gene encodes CDR1 MNHEY and CDR2 SVGEGT. The CDR3 extends over 13 amino acids. The CDR3 coding sequence is TGTGCCAGCAGTCCCCGGGGGAACACTGAAGCTTTCTTT. Residues: CASSPRGNTEAFF.

The rearrangement joins TRBV4-1 to TRBJ1-5, with a possible D match to TRBD1 (6 bases). CDR1 is MGHRA and CDR2 is YSYEKL in the germline V gene. The length of the CDR3 is 18 residues. V shed 3 bases and J shed 3 bases, with 21 bases lying between them. The CDR3 region has the DNA TGCGCCAGCAGCCATGCAGACAGGTCCAAAGGGGTCAATCAGCCCCAGCATTTT. This encodes CASSHADRSKGVNQPQHF.